The entry that follows covers one T cell receptor beta chain sequence. The germline gives CDR1 SGHVS, CDR2 FNYEAQ. The V end was cut by 3 bases, the J end by 7 bases, with 16 bases between. CDR3 length equals 15 residues. The data derive from a study of blood T cell repertoires in COVID-19. Study overall: Material from acute and convalescent COVID-19 was sourced from the United States, Italy and Spain. The analysed material was cDNA or gDNA that came from T cells, B-cell-depleted T cells, or PBMCs.

In the source study's methods: Counts of nucleated cells, estimated from reference gene primer amplification, were obtained. Sequenced by immunoSEQ multiplex PCR; TCRdb stores in-frame clones only, minus some. V, J and clone size were drawn from that table, and D and trimming were deduced from the DNA. The table includes fewer than 500,000 clones, around nine tenths detected once. The rearrangement uses TRBV7-6 and TRBJ2-1; D perhaps matches TRBD2 (6 bases). Sequencing was carried out using peripheral blood. The sequence was collected from a young woman with acute or convalescent COVID-19. The CDR3: CASSFLYRGGNEQFF. The CDR3, as DNA: TGTGCCAGCAGCTTTCTCTATCGTGGGGGGAATGAGCAGTTCTTC. Variable domain in full (rest from reference TRBV7-6 and TRBJ2-1): GAGVSQSPRYKVTKRGQDVALRCDPISGHVSLYWYRQALGQGPEFLTYFNYEAQQDKSGLPNDRFSAERPEGSISTLTIQRTEQRDSAMYRCASSFLYRGGNEQFFGPGTRLTVL.